Below, 2 T cell receptor beta chains from the same sample are listed, as sequenced in a study of T cells in Graves' hyperthyroidism and ophthalmopathy. TCR beta CDR3 regions were amplified from RNA transcripts. HTBI primers were used for first-round RT-PCR of the TCR CDR3. MiXCR, run by TCRdb on the multiplex PCR reads, gives a single entry per CDR3 protein. This sample yields 150,000 to 200,000 distinct CDR3 sequences, of which just under 9.5% are seen a single time; around 20% belongs to the top ten. Specimen: blood. The receptors were sampled from a young woman with Graves' hyperthyroidism that later progressed to Graves' ophthalmopathy.

This clonotype came up many times. The V call is TRBV15, the J call TRBJ2-2, with 9 bases matching TRBD1. Unmatched junction bases numbered 6, after V lost 3 bases and J lost 4 bases. CDR1 LNHNV and CDR2 YYDKDF come from the germline V gene (reference sequence). The CDR3 contains 16 residues. The CDR3 here is CATSREYRGRTGELFF. CDR3 in DNA: TGTGCCACCAGCAGGGAATACAGGGGGCGCACCGGGGAGCTGTTTTTT.

This clonotype has just a few counts. No conserved phenylalanine or tryptophan is present at the end of the CDR3, so a read error is the likely explanation. The chain carries TRBV6-1 and TRBJ1-5; a weak D match, TRBD1 (5 bases). The CDR3 length is 15 residues. V shed 5 bases and J shed 7 bases, with 18 bases lying between them. The V gene's germline CDR1 is MNHNS and CDR2 SASEGT. DNA for the CDR3: TGTGCCAGCAGTAGAGCTGGGGCTTCGGAGCAGCCCCAGCATCTT. Translation: CASSRAGASEQPQHL.